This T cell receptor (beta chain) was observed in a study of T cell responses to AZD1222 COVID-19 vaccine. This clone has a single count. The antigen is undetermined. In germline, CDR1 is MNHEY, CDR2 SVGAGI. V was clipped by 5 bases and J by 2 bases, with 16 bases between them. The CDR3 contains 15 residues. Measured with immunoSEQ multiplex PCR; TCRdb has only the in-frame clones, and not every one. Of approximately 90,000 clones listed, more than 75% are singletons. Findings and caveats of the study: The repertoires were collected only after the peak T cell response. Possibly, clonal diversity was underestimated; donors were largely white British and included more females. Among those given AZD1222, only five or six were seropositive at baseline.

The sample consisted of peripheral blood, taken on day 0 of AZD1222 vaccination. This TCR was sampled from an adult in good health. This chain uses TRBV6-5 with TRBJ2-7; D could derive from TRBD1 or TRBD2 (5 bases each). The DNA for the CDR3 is TGTGCCAGCAGTCGCAGGGAGAAGGGCCCCTACGAGCAGTACTTC. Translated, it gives CASSRREKGPYEQYF.